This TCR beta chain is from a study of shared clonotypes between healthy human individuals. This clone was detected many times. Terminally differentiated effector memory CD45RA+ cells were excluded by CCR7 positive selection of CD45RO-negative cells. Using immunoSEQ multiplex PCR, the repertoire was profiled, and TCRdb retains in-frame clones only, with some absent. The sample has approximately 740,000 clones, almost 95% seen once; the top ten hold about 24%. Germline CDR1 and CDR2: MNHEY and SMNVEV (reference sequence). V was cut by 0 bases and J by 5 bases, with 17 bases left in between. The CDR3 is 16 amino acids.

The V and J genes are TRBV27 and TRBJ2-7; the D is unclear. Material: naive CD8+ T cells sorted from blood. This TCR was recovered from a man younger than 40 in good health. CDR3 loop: CASSLSWGDSPNEQYF. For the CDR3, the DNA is TGTGCCAGCAGTTTATCGTGGGGTGATAGCCCCAACGAGCAGTACTTC.